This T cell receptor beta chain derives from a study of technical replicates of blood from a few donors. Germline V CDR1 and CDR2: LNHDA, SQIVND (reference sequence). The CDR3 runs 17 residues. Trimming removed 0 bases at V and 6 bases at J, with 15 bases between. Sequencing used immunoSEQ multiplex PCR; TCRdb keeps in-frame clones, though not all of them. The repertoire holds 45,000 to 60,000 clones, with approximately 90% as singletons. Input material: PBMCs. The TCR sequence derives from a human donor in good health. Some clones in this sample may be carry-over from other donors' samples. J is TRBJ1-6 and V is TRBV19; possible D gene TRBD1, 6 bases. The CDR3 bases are TGTGCCAGTAGTATAGATCCCAGCGGCAGGGGTAATTCACCCCTCCACTTT. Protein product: CASSIDPSGRGNSPLHF.